Below, one T cell receptor beta chain is given with its context. This CDR3 has 18 amino acids. Trimming pared 8 bases from V and 0 bases from J, leaving 22 bases between. CDR1 and CDR2 (germline): LNHDA, SQIVND (reference sequence). The data belong to a study of blood T cell repertoires in COVID-19. Study summary: Samples of COVID-19 (acute and convalescent) were obtained from the United States, Italy and Spain. PBMCs, B-cell-depleted T cells, or T cells provided the cDNA or gDNA that made up the material.

In the original processing: Amplification with reference gene primers provided the estimates of nucleated cell counts. Profiling relied on immunoSEQ multiplex PCR, and the TCRdb table lists in-frame clones only, not all of them. V, J and clone size are taken as reported in that table, and D and trimming were inferred from the DNA itself. This sample has 70,000 to 95,000 clones, with 80% to 90% found just once. This chain links TRBV19 with TRBJ1-4; D gene ambiguous. This TCR came from a woman of 80 years or more with acute or convalescent COVID-19. The source material was peripheral blood. The CDR3 loop reads CASAPNLVDGATNEKLFF. The DNA of the CDR3 is TGTGCCAGTGCCCCCAATCTAGTCGACGGAGCAACTAATGAAAAACTGTTTTTT.